These 20 T cell receptor beta chains originate from one sample sequenced in a study of blood T cell repertoires in COVID-19. The method was immunoSEQ multiplex PCR; TCRdb's version includes in-frame clones alone and lacks a portion of them. The sample records a few hundred thousand clones, 70% to 90% being singletons. Sequences were obtained from PBMCs or T cells enriched from blood (not recorded which). All receptors derive from a woman aged 25 to 45 who had recovered from COVID-19.

The chain recombines TRBV4-1 with TRBJ2-3, with D tentatively TRBD1 (6 bases). V was pared by 0 bases and J by 1 base, with 11 bases between. This CDR3 is 16 amino acids long. Germline V gives CDR1 MGHRA, CDR2 YSYEKL. CDR3 loop: CASSQDPQGGTDTQYF. The CDR3 DNA sequence: TGCGCCAGCAGCCAAGACCCACAGGGCGGCACAGATACGCAGTATTTT.

This clone was found a few times. V and J are TRBV2 and TRBJ1-2, with D perhaps TRBD1 (6 bases). Germline CDR1 and CDR2: SNHLY and FYNNEI. The length of the CDR3 is 12 residues. Between the trimmed V and J ends, which lost 8 bases and 4 bases, there was a span of 11 bases. DNA for the CDR3: TGTGCCAGCCCCGGGGGGGCCTATGGCTACACCTTC. This sequence encodes CASPGGAYGYTF.

The chain carries TRBV12-3 or TRBV12-4 and TRBJ2-1; 9 bases fit TRBD1. V trimming: 6 bases; J trimming: 7 bases; junction bases outside the gene matches: 4. The CDR3 extends over 13 amino acids. In DNA, the CDR3 is TGTGCCAGCAGCTCGACAGGGGGGAATGAGCAGTTCTTC. Translating gives CASSSTGGNEQFF.

This clone was counted only a few times. This sequence joins TRBV19 and TRBJ2-1; 11 positions agree with TRBD2. CDR1 LNHDA and CDR2 SQIVND come from the germline V gene (reference sequence). The junction had 7 bases not matched to a gene; V was cut back by 6 bases and J by 9 bases. The CDR3 runs to 14 residues. The CDR3, as DNA: TGTGCCAGTAGGGTAGCGGGGGGGCCAAGTGAGCAGTTCTTC. It specifies CASRVAGGPSEQFF.

This clone was seen once. The rearrangement joins TRBV5-4 to TRBJ2-7; D might be TRBD1 (6 bases). V was clipped by 4 bases and J by 7 bases, with 18 bases between them. CDR3 length: 14 amino acids. From germline, CDR1 is SGHNT and CDR2 YYREEE (reference sequence). The CDR3 here is CASSSQGTFGEQYF. The DNA of the CDR3 is TGTGCCAGCAGCAGCCAGGGGACGTTCGGGGAGCAGTACTTC.

V is TRBV27 and J is TRBJ2-1; 9 bases line up with TRBD2. This CDR3 region has 16 residues. V dropped 5 bases and J dropped 3; count of bases not matched to a gene: 8. Germline V gene lookup returns CDR1 MNHEY and CDR2 SMNVEV (reference sequence). The CDR3 DNA follows: TGTGCCAGCAGTAATTACCTAGCGGGGCTCTACAATGAGCAGTTCTTC. It translates to CASSNYLAGLYNEQFF.

The chain has TRBV6-2 or TRBV6-3 and TRBJ1-6; D is unclear. The germline CDR1 and CDR2 sequences are MNHEY and SVGEGT. Trimming left V 8 bases short and J 3 bases short, with 11 bases between. This CDR3 has 14 amino acids. The CDR3 is CASGPRDYNSPLHF. The CDR3 region has the DNA TGTGCCAGCGGCCCTCGGGACTATAATTCACCCCTCCACTTT.

V is TRBV3-1 (or the pseudogene TRBV3-2) and J is TRBJ2-7, with D maybe TRBD2 (5 bases). V lost 4 bases to trimming and J lost 0 bases, with 16 bases between them. The CDR3 extends over 16 amino acids. Germline CDR1 and CDR2: LGHDT and YNNKEL (reference sequence). CDR3 sequence reads: CASSPLRGISSYEQYF. For the CDR3, the DNA is TGTGCCAGCAGCCCCCTACGAGGGATTAGCTCCTACGAGCAGTACTTC.

The table lists this clone with a count of one. The V and J genes are TRBV3-1 (or the pseudogene TRBV3-2) and TRBJ2-1; possibly TRBD2 for D (7 bases). The CDR3 length is 15 residues. Germline lookup yields CDR1 LGHDT and CDR2 YNNKEL (reference sequence). V was pared by 5 bases and J by 5 bases, with 16 bases between. The CDR3 bases are TGTGCCAGCAGCTGGGGGGGCCCTCGGAACAATGAGCAGTTCTTC. Residues: CASSWGGPRNNEQFF.

The chain has TRBV5-5 and TRBJ1-1; a possible D gene is TRBD1 (6 bases). The CDR3 extends over 15 amino acids. Germline V gene sequence: CDR1 SGHKS, CDR2 YYEKEE (reference sequence). V lost 4 bases to trimming and J lost 1 base, with 14 bases between them. The chain's CDR3 is CASSGIQGKNTEAFF. As DNA, the CDR3 is TGTGCCAGCAGCGGGATACAGGGTAAGAACACTGAAGCTTTCTTT.

The chain couples TRBV6-4 to TRBJ2-1, with D perhaps matching TRBD1 (5 bases). Trimming took off 4 bases at V and 8 bases at J, with 12 bases between the two ends. The V gene's germline CDR1 is MRHNA and CDR2 SNTAGT. This CDR3 is built from 13 residues. CDR3 sequence reads: CASSVGIGDEQFF. As DNA, the CDR3 is TGTGCCAGCAGTGTCGGCATAGGGGATGAGCAGTTCTTC.

This chain joins TRBV19 and TRBJ2-5; 14 nucleotides align to TRBD2. The germline V gene has CDR1 LNHDA and CDR2 SQIVND (reference sequence). The V gene end was trimmed by 4 bases and the J gene end by 2 bases; junction bases not matched to a gene: 0. CDR3 length equals 15 residues. The CDR3 is CASSRLAGGQETQYF. The CDR3 DNA is TGTGCCAGTAGTAGACTAGCGGGGGGGCAAGAGACCCAGTACTTC.

The DNA for the CDR3 is TGTGCCAGCAGTCAAATGTACGAGCAGTACTTC. It translates to CASSQMYEQYF. The chain couples TRBV12-3 or TRBV12-4 to TRBJ2-7; D not resolved. The ends were cut back, 5 bases at V and 4 bases at J, with 6 bases in the middle. There are 11 residues in the CDR3.

A few counts support this clone. The CDR3 region is CATSDPGLAGGPSYEQYF. The CDR3 region has the DNA TGTGCCACCAGTGACCCTGGACTAGCGGGGGGCCCCTCCTACGAGCAGTACTTC. V gene TRBV24-1 combines with J gene TRBJ2-7; 14 positions agree with TRBD2. This CDR3 region has 18 residues. After removal of 4 bases from V and 0 bases from J, the junction contained 7 bases not matched to a gene. Germline V gives CDR1 KGHDR, CDR2 SFDVKD.

V is TRBV20-1 and J is TRBJ2-7; D perhaps matches TRBD1 (6 bases). Germline assignment: CDR1 DFQATT and CDR2 SNEGSKA (reference sequence). Trimming shortened V by 3 bases and J by 1 base, and 7 bases separated the two germline ends. This CDR3 contains 12 residues. CDR3 nucleotides: TGCAGTGCTAGTCAGGGGTCCTACGAGCAGTACTTC. Its protein is CSASQGSYEQYF.

The genes are TRBV5-6 and TRBJ1-6; 8 bases fit TRBD1. The length of the CDR3 is 16 residues. V shed 3 bases and J 3 bases; nucleotides not matched to a gene: 5. The germline V gene has CDR1 SGHDT and CDR2 YYEEEE. CDR3 nucleotide sequence: TGTGCCAGCAGCTACCGGACAGGGAACTATAATTCACCCCTCCACTTT. It codes for CASSYRTGNYNSPLHF.

The chain recombines TRBV5-5 with TRBJ1-3; D may be TRBD1 (5 bases). V dropped 4 bases and J dropped 0 bases, with 11 bases sitting between them. Germline loops: CDR1 SGHKS, CDR2 YYEKEE (reference sequence). This CDR3 comprises 15 residues. The DNA for the CDR3 is TGTGCCAGCAGCCCGGGGGGAAACTCTGGAAACACCATATATTTT. Translation gives CASSPGGNSGNTIYF. Drawing the rest from reference TRBV5-5 and TRBJ1-3, the complete variable domain is DAGVTQSPTHLIKTRGQQVTLRCSPISGHKSVSWYQQVLGQGPQFIFQYYEKEERGRGNFPDRFSARQFPNYSSELNVNALLLGDSALYLCASSPGGNSGNTIYFGEGSWLTVV.

For this clone: Different DNA sequences within this sample yield the same CDR3. The chain has TRBV5-1 and TRBJ1-1; no clear D. V gave up 0 bases and J gave up 2 bases, with 8 bases separating them. The CDR3 contains 14 residues. Germline loops: CDR1 SGHRS, CDR2 YFSETQ. The CDR3 DNA reads TGCGCCAGCAGCTTGGGGCAGGCCAACACTGAAGCTTTCTTT. This gives the protein CASSLGQANTEAFF.

In DNA, the CDR3 is TGTGCCAGCAGTTTCACGTGGATGGCAGGGAATGGCTACACCTTC. This encodes CASSFTWMAGNGYTF. V gene TRBV27 combines with J gene TRBJ1-2; weak D call: TRBD1 (5 bases). V dropped 3 bases and J dropped 6 bases, with 17 bases sitting between them. The length of the CDR3 is 15 residues. Germline CDR1 MNHEY, CDR2 SMNVEV (reference sequence).

V gene TRBV19 combines with J gene TRBJ1-5, with TRBD1 matching over 8 bases. The germline V gene has CDR1 LNHDA and CDR2 SQIVND (reference sequence). This CDR3 contains 16 residues. After removal of 3 bases from V and 7 bases from J, the junction contained 11 bases not matched to a gene. CDR3 coding DNA: TGTGCCAGTAGTATTGGTAGCAGGGGGCGCGGACAGCCCCAGCATTTT. Its translation is CASSIGSRGRGQPQHF.